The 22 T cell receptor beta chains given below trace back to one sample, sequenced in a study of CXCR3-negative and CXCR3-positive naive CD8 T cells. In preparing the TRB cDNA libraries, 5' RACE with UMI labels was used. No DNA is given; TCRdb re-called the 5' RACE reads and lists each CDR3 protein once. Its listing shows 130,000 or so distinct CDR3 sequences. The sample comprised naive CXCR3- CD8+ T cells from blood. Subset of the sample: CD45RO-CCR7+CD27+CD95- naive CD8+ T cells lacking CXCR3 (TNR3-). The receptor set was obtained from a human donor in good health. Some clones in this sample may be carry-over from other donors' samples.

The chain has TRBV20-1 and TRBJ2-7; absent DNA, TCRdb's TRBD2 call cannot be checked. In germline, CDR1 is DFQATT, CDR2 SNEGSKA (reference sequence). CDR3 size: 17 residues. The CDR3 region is CSARGARPVSLAYEQYF.

CDR3 residues: CASSVVSADEQFF. This chain joins TRBV9 and TRBJ2-1. The germline V gene has CDR1 SGDLS and CDR2 YYNGEE. The CDR3 contains 13 residues.

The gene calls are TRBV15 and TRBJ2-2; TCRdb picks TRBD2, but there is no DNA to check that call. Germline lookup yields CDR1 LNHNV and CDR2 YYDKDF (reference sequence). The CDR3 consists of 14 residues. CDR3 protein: CATSPLAVTGELFF.

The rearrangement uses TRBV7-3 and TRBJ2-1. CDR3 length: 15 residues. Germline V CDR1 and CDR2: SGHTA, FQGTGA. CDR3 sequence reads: CASSLDGDSYNEQFF.

CDR3 protein: CASSLGRRAITDTQYF. The chain is built from TRBV12-3 or TRBV12-4 and TRBJ2-3. This CDR3 comprises 16 residues.

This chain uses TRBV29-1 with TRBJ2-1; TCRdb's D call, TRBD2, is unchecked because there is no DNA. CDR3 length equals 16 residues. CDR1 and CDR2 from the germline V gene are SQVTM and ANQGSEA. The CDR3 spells CSVSTTGRTARNEQFF.

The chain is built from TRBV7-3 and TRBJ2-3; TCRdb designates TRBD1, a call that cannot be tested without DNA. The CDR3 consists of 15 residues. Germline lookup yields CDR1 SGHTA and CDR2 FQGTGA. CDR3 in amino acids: CASSLMSSGPDTQYF.

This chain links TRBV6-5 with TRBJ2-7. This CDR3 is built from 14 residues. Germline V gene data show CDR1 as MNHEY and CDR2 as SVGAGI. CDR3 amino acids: CASSYRPDSYEQYF.

The CDR3 reads CASSSLIAGLYNEQFF. The chain employs TRBV7-9 and TRBJ2-1; TCRdb names TRBD2, which stays unverified in the absence of DNA. Germline V gene lookup returns CDR1 SEHNR and CDR2 FQNEAQ (reference sequence). This CDR3 contains 16 residues.

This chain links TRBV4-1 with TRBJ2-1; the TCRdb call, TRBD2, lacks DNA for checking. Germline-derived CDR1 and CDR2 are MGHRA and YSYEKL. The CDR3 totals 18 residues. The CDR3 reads CASSQDASTSGSRNEQFF.

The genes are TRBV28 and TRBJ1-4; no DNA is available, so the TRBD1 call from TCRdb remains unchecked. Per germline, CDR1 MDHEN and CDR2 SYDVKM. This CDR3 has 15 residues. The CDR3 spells CASSRTGQRNEKLFF.

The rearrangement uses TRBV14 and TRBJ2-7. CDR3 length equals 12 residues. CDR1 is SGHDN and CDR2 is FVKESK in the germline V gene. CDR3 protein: CASSQGFLEQYF. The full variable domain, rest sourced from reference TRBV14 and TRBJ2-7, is EAGVTQFPSHSVIEKGQTVTLRCDPISGHDNLYWYRRVMGKEIKFLLHFVKESKQDESGMPNNRFLAERTGGTYSTLKVQPAELEDSGVYFCASSQGFLEQYFGPGTRLTVT.

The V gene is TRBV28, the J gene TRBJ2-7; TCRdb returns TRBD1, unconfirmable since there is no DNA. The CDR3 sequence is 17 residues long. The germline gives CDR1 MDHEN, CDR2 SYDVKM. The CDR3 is CASSFSPSGVLSYEQYF.

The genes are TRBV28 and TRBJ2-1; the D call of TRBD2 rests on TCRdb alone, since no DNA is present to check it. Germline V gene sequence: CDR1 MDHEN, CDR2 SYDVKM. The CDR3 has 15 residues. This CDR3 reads CASRLGLYSYNEQFF. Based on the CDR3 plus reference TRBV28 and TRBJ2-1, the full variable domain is DVKVTQSSRYLVKRTGEKVFLECVQDMDHENMFWYRQDPGLGLRLIYFSYDVKMKEKGDIPEGYSVSREKKERFSLILESASTNQTSMYLCASRLGLYSYNEQFFGPGTRLTVL.

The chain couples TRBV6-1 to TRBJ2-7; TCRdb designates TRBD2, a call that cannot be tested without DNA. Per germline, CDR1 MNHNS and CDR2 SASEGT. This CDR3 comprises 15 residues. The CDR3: CASSENGGKTYEQYF.

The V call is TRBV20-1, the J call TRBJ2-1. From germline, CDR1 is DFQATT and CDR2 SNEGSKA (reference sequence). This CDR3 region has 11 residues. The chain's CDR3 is CSTIEDNEQFF.

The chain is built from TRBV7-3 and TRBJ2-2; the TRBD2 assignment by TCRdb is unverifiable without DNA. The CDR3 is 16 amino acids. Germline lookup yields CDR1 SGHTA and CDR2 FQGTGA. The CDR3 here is CASSSTEVAGGGELFF.

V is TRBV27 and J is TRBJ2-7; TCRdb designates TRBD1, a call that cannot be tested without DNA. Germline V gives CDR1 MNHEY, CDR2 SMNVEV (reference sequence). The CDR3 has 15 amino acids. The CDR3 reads CASSPTGTQTYEQYF.

The CDR3 region is CASTHGTGVYNEQFF. The chain links TRBV12-3 or TRBV12-4 to TRBJ2-1; TCRdb gives TRBD1 as the D gene, but with no DNA this cannot be confirmed. The CDR3 runs to 15 residues.

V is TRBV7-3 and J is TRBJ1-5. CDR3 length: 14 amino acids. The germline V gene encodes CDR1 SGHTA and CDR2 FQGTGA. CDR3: CASSLMGLGQPQHF.

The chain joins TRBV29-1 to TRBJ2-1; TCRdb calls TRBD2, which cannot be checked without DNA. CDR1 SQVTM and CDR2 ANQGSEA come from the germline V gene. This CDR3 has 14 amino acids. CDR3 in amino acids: CSAPAGGIYNEQFF.

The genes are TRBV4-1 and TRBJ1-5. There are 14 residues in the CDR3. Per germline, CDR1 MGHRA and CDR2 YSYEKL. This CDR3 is CASSQGQRNQPQHF.